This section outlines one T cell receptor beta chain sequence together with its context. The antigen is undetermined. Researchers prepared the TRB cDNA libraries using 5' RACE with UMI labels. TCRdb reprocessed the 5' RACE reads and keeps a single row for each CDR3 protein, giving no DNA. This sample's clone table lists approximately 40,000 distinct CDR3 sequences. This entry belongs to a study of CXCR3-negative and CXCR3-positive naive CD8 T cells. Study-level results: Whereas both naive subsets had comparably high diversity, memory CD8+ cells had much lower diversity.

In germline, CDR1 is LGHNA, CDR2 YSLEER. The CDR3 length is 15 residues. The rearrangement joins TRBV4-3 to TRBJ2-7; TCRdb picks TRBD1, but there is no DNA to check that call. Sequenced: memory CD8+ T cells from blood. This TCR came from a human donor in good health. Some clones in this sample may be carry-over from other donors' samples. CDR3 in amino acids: CASSQDRAGVYEQYF.